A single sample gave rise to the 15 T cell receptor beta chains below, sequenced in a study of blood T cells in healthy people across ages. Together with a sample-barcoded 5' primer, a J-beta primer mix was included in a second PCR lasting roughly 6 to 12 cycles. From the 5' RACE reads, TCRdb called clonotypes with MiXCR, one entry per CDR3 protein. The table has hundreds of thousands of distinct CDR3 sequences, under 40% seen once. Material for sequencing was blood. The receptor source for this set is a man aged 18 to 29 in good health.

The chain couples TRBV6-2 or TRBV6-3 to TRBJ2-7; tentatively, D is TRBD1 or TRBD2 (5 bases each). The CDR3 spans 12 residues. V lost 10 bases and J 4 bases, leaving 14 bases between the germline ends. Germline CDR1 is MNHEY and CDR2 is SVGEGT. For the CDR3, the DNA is TGTGCCATAGGGACGGAAGTTTACGAGCAGTACTTC. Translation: CAIGTEVYEQYF.

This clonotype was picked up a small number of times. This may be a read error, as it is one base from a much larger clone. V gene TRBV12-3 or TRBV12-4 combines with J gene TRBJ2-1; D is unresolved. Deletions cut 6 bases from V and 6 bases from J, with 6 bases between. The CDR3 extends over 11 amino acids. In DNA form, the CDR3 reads TGTGCCAGCAGCACCTTCAATGAGCAGTTCTTC. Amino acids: CASSTFNEQFF.

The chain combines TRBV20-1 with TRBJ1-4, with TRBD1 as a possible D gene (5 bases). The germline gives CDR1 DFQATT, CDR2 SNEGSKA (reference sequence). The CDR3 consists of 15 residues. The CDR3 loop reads CGSGGTPEGNEKLFF. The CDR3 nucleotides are TGCGGATCTGGGGGGACTCCGGAGGGGAATGAAAAACTGTTTTTT.

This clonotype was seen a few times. The CDR3 protein is CASSGVSYEQYF. The CDR3 bases are TGTGCCAGTAGTGGAGTTTCCTACGAGCAGTACTTC. J is TRBJ2-7 and V is TRBV19; no definite D call. Trimming took off 5 bases at V and 1 base at J, with 6 bases between the two ends. The CDR3 runs 12 residues. From germline, CDR1 is LNHDA and CDR2 SQIVND (reference sequence).

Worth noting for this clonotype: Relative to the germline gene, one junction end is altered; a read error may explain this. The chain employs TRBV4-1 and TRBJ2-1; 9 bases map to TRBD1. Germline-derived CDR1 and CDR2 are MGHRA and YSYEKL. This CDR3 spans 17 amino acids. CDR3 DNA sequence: TGCGCCAGCAGCCAAGATTTCGACAGGGGGAGATACAATGGGCAGTTCTTC. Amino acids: CASSQDFDRGRYNGQFF.

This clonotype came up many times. The CDR3 is CASSSGPGNEQFF. DNA for the CDR3: TGTGCCAGCAGTTCGGGACCCGGGAATGAGCAGTTCTTC. The V call is TRBV12-3 or TRBV12-4, the J call TRBJ2-1, with D perhaps matching TRBD1 or TRBD2 (5 bases each). CDR3 length equals 13 residues. Trimming left V 4 bases short and J 7 bases short, with 11 bases between.

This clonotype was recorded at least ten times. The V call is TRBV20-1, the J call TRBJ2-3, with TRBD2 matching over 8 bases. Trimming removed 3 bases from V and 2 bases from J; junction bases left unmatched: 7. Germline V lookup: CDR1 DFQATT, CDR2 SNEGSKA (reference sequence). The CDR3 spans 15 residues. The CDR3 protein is CSASERGPDTDTQYF. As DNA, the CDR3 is TGCAGTGCTAGTGAGCGGGGGCCAGACACAGATACGCAGTATTTT.

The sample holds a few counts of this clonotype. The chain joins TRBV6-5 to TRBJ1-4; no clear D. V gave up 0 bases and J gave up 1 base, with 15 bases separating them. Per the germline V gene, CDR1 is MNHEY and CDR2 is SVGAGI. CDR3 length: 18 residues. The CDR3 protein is CASSYSNLIGRTNEKLFF. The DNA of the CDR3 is TGTGCCAGCAGTTACTCGAATTTGATTGGGAGAACTAATGAAAAACTGTTTTTT.

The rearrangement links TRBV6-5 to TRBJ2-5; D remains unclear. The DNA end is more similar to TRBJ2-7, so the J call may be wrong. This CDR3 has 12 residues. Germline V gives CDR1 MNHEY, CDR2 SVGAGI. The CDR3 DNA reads TGTGCCAGCAGGAATTTGGTATACGAGCAGTACTTC. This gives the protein CASRNLVYEQYF.

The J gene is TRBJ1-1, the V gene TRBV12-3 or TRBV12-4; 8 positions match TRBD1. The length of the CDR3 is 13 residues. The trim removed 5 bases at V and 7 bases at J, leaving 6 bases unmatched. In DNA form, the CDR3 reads TGTGCCAGCAGTGTCCAGGGGGCGAATGAAGCTTTCTTT. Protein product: CASSVQGANEAFF.

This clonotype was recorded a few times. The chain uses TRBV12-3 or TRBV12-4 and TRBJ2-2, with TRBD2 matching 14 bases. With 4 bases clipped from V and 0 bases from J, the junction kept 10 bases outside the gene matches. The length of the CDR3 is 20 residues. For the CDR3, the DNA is TGTGCCAGCAGTTCCAAACCCGGGACTAGCGGGGGCCCGAACACCGGGGAGCTGTTTTTT. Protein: CASSSKPGTSGGPNTGELFF.

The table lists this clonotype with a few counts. CDR3 in amino acids: CASSGRTESSYNEQFF. Written as DNA, the CDR3 is TGTGCCAGCAGCGGAAGGACCGAGAGCTCCTACAATGAGCAGTTCTTC. The chain has TRBV7-9 and TRBJ2-1; D gene uncertain. This CDR3 contains 16 residues. Germline assignment: CDR1 SEHNR and CDR2 FQNEAQ (reference sequence). Between the trimmed V and J ends, which lost 5 bases and 0 bases, there was a span of 14 bases.

For the CDR3, the DNA is TGCGCCAGCAGCCAAAATCACAAAAAAAGGGACTATGGCTACACCTTC. This translates into CASSQNHKKRDYGYTF. The rearrangement joins TRBV4-3 to TRBJ1-2; D is unclear. This CDR3 spans 16 amino acids. Trimming cost V 2 bases and J 3 bases, with 16 bases left between them. From germline, CDR1 is LGHNA and CDR2 YSLEER.

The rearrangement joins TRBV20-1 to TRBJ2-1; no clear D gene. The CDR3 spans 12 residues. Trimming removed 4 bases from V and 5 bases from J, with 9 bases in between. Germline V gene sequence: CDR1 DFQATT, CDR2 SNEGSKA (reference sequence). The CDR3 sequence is CSATPVHNEQFF. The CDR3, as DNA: TGCAGTGCTACCCCAGTCCACAATGAGCAGTTCTTC.

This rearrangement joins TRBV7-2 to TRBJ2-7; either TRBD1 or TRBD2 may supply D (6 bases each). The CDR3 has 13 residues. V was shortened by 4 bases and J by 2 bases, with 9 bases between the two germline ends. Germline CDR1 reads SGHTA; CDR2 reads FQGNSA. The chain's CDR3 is CASSWGATYEQYF. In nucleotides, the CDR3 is TGTGCCAGCAGCTGGGGGGCTACCTACGAGCAGTACTTC. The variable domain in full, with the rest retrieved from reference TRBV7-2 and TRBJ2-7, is GAGVSQSPSNKVTEKGKDVELRCDPISGHTALYWYRQSLGQGLEFLIYFQGNSAPDKSGLPSDRFSAERTGGSVSTLTIQRTQQEDSAVYLCASSWGATYEQYFGPGTRLTVT.